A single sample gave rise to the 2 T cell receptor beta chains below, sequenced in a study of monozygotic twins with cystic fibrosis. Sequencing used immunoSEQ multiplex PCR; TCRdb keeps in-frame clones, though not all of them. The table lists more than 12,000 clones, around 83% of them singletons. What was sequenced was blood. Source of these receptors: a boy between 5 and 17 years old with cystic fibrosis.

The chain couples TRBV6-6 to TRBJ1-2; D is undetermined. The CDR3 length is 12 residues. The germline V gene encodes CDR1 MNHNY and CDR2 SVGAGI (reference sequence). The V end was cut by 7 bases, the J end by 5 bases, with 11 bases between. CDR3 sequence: CASKTWVYGYTF. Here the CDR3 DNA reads TGTGCCAGCAAAACGTGGGTTTATGGCTACACCTTC.

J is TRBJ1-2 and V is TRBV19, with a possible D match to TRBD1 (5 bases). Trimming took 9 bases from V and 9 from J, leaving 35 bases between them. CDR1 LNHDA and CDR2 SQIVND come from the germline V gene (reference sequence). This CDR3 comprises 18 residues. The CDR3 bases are TGTGCCAGCCTAAGAGTAGGCCCCAGGGCCCCTCACTATCAAAGCTACACCTTC. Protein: CASLRVGPRAPHYQSYTF.